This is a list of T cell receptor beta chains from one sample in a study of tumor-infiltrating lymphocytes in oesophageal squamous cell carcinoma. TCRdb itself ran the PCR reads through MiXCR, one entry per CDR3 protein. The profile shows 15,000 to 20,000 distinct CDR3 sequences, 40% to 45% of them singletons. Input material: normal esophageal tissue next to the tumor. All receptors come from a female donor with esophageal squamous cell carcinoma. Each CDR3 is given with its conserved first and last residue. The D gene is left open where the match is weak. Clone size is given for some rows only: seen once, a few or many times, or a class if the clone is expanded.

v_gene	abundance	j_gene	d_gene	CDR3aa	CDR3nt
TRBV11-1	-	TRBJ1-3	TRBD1	CASSPDRGLGNTIYF	TGTGCCAGCAGCCCCGACAGGGGACTTGGAAACACCATATATTTT
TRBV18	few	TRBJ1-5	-	CASSPSGNQPQHF	TGTGCCAGCTCACCATCGGGGAACCAGCCCCAGCATTTT
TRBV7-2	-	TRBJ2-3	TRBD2	CASSAKLAGGRSTDTQYF	TGTGCCAGCAGCGCCAAACTAGCGGGAGGGCGTAGCACAGATACGCAGTATTTT
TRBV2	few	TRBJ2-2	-	CASSDRGFGELFF	TGTGCCAGCAGTGACAGGGGTTTCGGGGAGCTGTTTTTT
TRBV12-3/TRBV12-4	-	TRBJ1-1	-	CASSFAGVGTEAFF	TGTGCCAGCAGTTTTGCAGGGGTAGGCACTGAAGCTTTCTTT
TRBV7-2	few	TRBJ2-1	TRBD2	CASSFPSGPREQFF	TGTGCCAGCAGCTTTCCTAGCGGACCGCGTGAGCAGTTCTTC
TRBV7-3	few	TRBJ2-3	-	CASSLVGDTQYF	TGTGCCAGCAGCTTAGTCGGGGATACGCAGTATTTT
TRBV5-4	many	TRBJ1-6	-	CASSPTGSDNSPLHF	TGTGCCAGCAGCCCAACAGGGTCCGATAATTCACCCCTCCACTTT
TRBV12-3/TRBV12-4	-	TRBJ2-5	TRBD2	CASSFTGAGGQETQYF	TGTGCCAGCAGTTTTACCGGGGCGGGAGGCCAAGAGACCCAGTACTTC
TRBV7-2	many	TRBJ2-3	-	CASSLGADTQYF	TGTGCCAGCAGCTTAGGAGCAGATACGCAGTATTTT
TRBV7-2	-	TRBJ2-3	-	CASRSGGGDTQYF	TGTGCCAGCCGAAGCGGTGGGGGAGATACGCAGTATTTT
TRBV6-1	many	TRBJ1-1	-	CASSATRTTEAFF	TGTGCCAGCAGTGCCACGCGGACCACTGAAGCTTTCTTT
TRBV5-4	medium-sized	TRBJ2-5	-	CASSVGGSQETQYF	TGTGCCAGCAGCGTAGGGGGGTCCCAAGAGACCCAGTACTTC
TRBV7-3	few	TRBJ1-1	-	CASSLGRNTEAFF	TGTGCCAGCAGCTTGGGCAGGAACACTGAAGCTTTCTTT
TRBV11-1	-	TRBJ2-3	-	CASSWGGGQAYF	TGTGCCAGCAGCTGGGGAGGGGGACAAGCGTATTTT
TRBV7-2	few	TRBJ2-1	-	CASSFVGGYNEQFF	TGTGCCAGCAGCTTTGTAGGAGGGTACAATGAGCAGTTCTTC
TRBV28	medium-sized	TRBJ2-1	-	CASSSSSDEQFF	TGTGCCAGCAGTTCCTCTAGCGATGAGCAGTTCTTC
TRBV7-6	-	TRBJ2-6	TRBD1	CASSSISRTGAGANVLTF	TGTGCCAGCAGCTCCATCTCACGGACAGGGGCTGGGGCCAACGTCCTGACTTTC
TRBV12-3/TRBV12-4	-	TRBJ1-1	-	CASSFRRGTTEAFF	TGTGCCAGCAGTTTCCGCCGGGGGACCACTGAAGCTTTCTTT
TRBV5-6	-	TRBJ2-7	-	CASSSGTYRFVQYF	TGTGCCAGCAGCTCCGGGACGTACCGTTTCGTGCAGTACTTC
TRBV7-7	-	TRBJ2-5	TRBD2	CASSLYGLADQETQYF	TGTGCTAGCAGCTTATATGGTCTAGCGGATCAAGAGACCCAGTACTTC
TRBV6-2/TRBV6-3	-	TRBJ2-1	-	CASSYTGTLYNEQFF	TGTGCCAGCAGTTACACCGGGACTCTCTACAATGAGCAGTTCTTC
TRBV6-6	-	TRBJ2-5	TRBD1	CASSYATGYEETQYF	TGTGCCAGCAGTTACGCGACAGGGTACGAAGAGACCCAGTACTTC
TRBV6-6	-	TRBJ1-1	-	CASSYSVNTEAFF	TGTGCCAGCAGTTACTCCGTGAACACTGAAGCTTTCTTT
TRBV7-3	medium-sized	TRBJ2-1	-	CASSLLGGTYNEQFF	TGTGCCAGCAGCTTGTTGGGTGGGACTTACAATGAGCAGTTCTTC
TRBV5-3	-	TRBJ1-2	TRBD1	CASRARGQGEYGYTF	TGTGCCAGCAGGGCAAGAGGACAGGGGGAATATGGCTACACCTTC
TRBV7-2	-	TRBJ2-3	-	CASSTTTSTDTQYF	TGTGCCAGCAGCACCACTACTAGCACAGATACGCAGTATTTT
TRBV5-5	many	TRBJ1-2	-	CASSLEGNYGYTF	TGTGCCAGCAGCTTGGAGGGGAACTATGGCTACACCTTC
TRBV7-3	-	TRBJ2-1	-	CASSVGAGYNEQFF	TGTGCCAGCAGCGTAGGTGCTGGCTACAATGAGCAGTTCTTC
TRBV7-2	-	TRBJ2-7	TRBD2	CASSLVGGRLAGSYEQYF	TGTGCCAGCAGCTTAGTAGGGGGTCGGCTAGCGGGCTCCTACGAGCAGTACTTC
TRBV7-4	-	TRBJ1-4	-	CASSLAAISNEKLFF	TGTGCCAGCAGCTTAGCGGCCATCTCTAATGAAAAACTGTTTTTT
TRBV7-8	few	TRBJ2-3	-	CASSFSVTQYF	TGTGCCAGCAGCTTCTCAGTTACGCAGTATTTT
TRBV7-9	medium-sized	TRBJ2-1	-	CASSFGPNEQFF	TGTGCCAGCAGCTTCGGCCCGAATGAGCAGTTCTTC
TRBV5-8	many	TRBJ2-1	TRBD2	CASSLGAGVHEQFF	TGTGCCAGCAGCTTGGGGGCGGGAGTCCATGAGCAGTTCTTC
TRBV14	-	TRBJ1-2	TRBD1	CASSQVKGQGSYTF	TGTGCCAGCAGCCAAGTTAAGGGACAGGGGTCCTACACCTTC
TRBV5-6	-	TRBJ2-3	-	CASSLGAGVSTDTQYF	TGTGCCAGCAGCTTGGGGGCAGGGGTTAGTACAGATACGCAGTATTTT
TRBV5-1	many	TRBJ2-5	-	CASNPGQGTPRETQYF	TGCGCCAGCAACCCTGGGCAGGGGACCCCAAGGGAGACCCAGTACTTC
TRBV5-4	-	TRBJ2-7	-	CASSLPGTLYEQYF	TGTGCCAGCAGCTTGCCCGGGACTCTCTACGAGCAGTACTTC
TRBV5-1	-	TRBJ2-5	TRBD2	CASSGLAGQETQYF	TGCGCCAGCAGCGGACTAGCGGGTCAAGAGACCCAGTACTTC
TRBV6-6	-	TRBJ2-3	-	CASSYLERVTDTQYF	TGTGCCAGCAGTTACCTGGAAAGGGTCACAGATACGCAGTATTTT
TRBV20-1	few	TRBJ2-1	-	CSARDYWDGGEQFF	TGCAGTGCTAGAGATTATTGGGATGGCGGTGAGCAGTTCTTC
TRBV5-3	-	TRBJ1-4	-	CASSLSIRGDNEKLFF	TGTGCCAGCAGCTTAAGTATAAGGGGAGATAATGAAAAACTGTTTTTT
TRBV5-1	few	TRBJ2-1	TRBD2	CASRNGLVDYNEQFF	TGCGCCAGCAGAAATGGACTAGTAGACTACAATGAGCAGTTCTTC
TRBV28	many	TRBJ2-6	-	CASSRSAGANVLTF	TGTGCCAGCAGTCGTTCTGCTGGGGCCAACGTCCTGACTTTC
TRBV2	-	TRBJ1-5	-	CASRETNQPQHF	TGTGCCAGCAGGGAGACGAATCAGCCCCAGCATTTT
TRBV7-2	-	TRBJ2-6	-	CASSLGAGANVLTF	TGTGCCAGCAGCTTAGGGGCTGGGGCCAACGTCCTGACTTTC
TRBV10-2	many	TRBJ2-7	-	CASSVLRWEGEQYF	TGCGCCAGCAGTGTTCTTCGGTGGGAAGGAGAGCAGTACTTC
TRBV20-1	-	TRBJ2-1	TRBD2	CSASSLAGSSYNEQFF	TGCAGTGCTAGTTCGCTAGCGGGGAGCTCCTACAATGAGCAGTTCTTC
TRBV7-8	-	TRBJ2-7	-	CASSLNRAENEQYF	TGTGCCAGCAGCTTAAACAGGGCTGAGAACGAGCAGTACTTC
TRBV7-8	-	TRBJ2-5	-	CASSREETQYF	TGTGCCAGCAGCCGGGAAGAGACCCAGTACTTC
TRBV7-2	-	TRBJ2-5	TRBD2	CASSFSGGNNEQYF	TGTGCCAGCAGCTTCTCGGGGGGAAACAATGAGCAGTACTTC
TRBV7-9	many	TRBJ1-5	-	CASSFGRVDQPQHF	TGTGCCAGCAGCTTTGGTCGGGTAGACCAGCCCCAGCATTTT
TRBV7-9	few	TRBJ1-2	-	CASSLRSQGLNYGYTF	TGTGCCAGCAGCTTAAGGTCTCAGGGACTAAACTATGGCTACACCTTC